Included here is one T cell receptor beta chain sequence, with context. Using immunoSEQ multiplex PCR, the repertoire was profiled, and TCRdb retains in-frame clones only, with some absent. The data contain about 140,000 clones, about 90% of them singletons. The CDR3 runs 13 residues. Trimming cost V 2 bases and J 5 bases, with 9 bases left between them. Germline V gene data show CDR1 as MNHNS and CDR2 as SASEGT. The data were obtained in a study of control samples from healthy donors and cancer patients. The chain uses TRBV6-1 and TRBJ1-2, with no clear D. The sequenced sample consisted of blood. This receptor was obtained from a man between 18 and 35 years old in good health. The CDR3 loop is CASSELAVYGYTF. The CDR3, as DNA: TGTGCCAGCAGTGAATTGGCTGTATATGGCTACACCTTC.